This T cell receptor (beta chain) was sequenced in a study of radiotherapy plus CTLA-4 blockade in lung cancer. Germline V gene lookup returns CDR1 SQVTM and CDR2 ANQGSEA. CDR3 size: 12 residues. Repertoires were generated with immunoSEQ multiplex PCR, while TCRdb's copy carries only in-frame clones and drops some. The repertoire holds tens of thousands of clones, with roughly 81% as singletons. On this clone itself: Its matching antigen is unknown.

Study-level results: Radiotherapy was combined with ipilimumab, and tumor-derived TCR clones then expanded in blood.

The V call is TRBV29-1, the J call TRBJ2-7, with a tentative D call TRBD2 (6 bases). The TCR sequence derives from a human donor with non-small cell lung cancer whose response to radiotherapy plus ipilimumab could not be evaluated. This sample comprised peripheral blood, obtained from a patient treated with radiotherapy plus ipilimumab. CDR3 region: CTFSRSGNEQYF. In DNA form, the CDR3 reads TGCACCTTTAGCCGTAGCGGCAACGAGCAGTACTTC.